This T cell receptor beta chain was sequenced in a study of blood T cell repertoires in COVID-19. Looking at the study overall: COVID-19 samples collected from the United States, Italy and Spain covered acute and convalescent phases.

A Seattle source enrolled patients during active infection and followed them longitudinally. Source study methods: Amplification from reference gene primers served as the basis for estimated nucleated cell counts. Profiling relied on immunoSEQ multiplex PCR, and the TCRdb table lists in-frame clones only, not all of them. V, J and clone size are those of that table, while D and trimming were read from the DNA. The sample comprises approximately 250,000 clones, around 88% of which are singletons, and approximately 6% rests with the top ten. Germline V lookup: CDR1 MNHEY, CDR2 SVGEGT. The CDR3 extends over 15 amino acids. Trimming shortened V by 4 bases and J by 9 bases, and 19 bases separated the two germline ends.

The material sequenced was peripheral blood. The V gene is TRBV6-2 or TRBV6-3, the J gene TRBJ2-1; tentative D call: TRBD1 (6 bases). The clonotype originates from a woman of 80 years or more with COVID-19, enrolled during active disease. DNA for the CDR3: TGTGCCAGCAGTTTAAGGGGGTCGCAAAATGCTGAGCAGTTCTTC. It is translated as CASSLRGSQNAEQFF.